A single sample is the source of the 15 T cell receptor beta chains below, sequenced in a study of patients and donors after allogeneic stem cell transplantation. MiXCR, run by TCRdb on the RT-PCR reads, gives a single entry per CDR3 protein. The sample consists of hundreds of thousands of distinct CDR3 sequences, 16% of them appearing once. Sequencing was carried out using blood, either unsorted or a sorted T cell fraction (not recorded which). These receptors were obtained from a human donor who was either an allogeneic HSCT recipient or a stem cell or donor lymphocyte infusion donor (not recorded which). It is not recorded whose cells these are; they may come from a transplant donor.

The chain carries TRBV20-1 and TRBJ2-1, with 9 bases lining up with TRBD2. The CDR3 is 17 residues long. CDR1 DFQATT and CDR2 SNEGSKA come from the germline V gene (reference sequence). V trimming: 0 bases; J trimming: 8 bases; junction bases outside the gene matches: 14. The CDR3 sequence is CSARDLQRSGGIHEQFF. The CDR3 DNA is TGCAGTGCTAGAGATCTACAGAGGAGCGGGGGGATCCATGAGCAGTTCTTC.

This chain joins TRBV11-3 and TRBJ2-4; weak D call: TRBD1 (6 bases). Germline CDR1 SGHNT, CDR2 YENEEA. CDR3 length equals 14 residues. Trimming stripped 5 bases from V and 4 bases from J, with 12 bases between. Here the CDR3 reads CASSVFGQKNIQYF. DNA of the CDR3: TGTGCCAGCAGCGTATTTGGACAGAAAAACATTCAGTACTTC.

This clonotype has only a few counts. The rearrangement uses TRBV24-1 and TRBJ1-4, with D hard to call. The V end was cut by 9 bases, the J end by 0 bases, with 10 bases between. The V gene's germline CDR1 is KGHDR and CDR2 SFDVKD. There are 14 residues in the CDR3. The CDR3 coding sequence is TGTGCCACCTCTCGGTGGTCAACTAATGAAAAACTGTTTTTT. Translated, it gives CATSRWSTNEKLFF.

The chain is built from TRBV7-2 and TRBJ2-5; 9 bases align to TRBD1. This CDR3 contains 14 residues. The junction had 10 bases not matched to a gene; V was cut back by 10 bases and J by 4 bases. Germline CDR1 SGHTA, CDR2 FQGNSA. The CDR3: CATSRGTGPETQYF. For the CDR3, the DNA is TGTGCCACCTCGCGAGGGACAGGGCCAGAGACCCAGTACTTC.

The chain has TRBV5-5 and TRBJ1-5, with D unresolved. The CDR3 is 15 amino acids. V gave up 0 bases and J gave up 3 bases, with 10 bases separating them. The germline V gene encodes CDR1 SGHKS and CDR2 YYEKEE (reference sequence). Here the CDR3 DNA reads TGTGCCAGCAGCTTGGTAAGCTCGCCCAATCAGCCCCAGCATTTT. This codes for CASSLVSSPNQPQHF.

This clonotype was seen at least ten times. The V and J genes are TRBV28 and TRBJ2-3; the D is unclear. The V gene lost 3 bases and the J gene lost 3 bases, with 22 bases spanning the gap. There are 18 residues in the CDR3. Germline assignment: CDR1 MDHEN and CDR2 SYDVKM. The CDR3 sequence: CASSFVLNPQMGTDTQYF. CDR3 bases: TGTGCCAGCAGTTTTGTATTGAATCCTCAAATGGGTACAGATACGCAGTATTTT.

J is TRBJ2-1 and V is TRBV12-3 or TRBV12-4, with no clear D. The germline V and J ends were trimmed by 4 bases and 5 bases, with 15 bases remaining between them. The length of the CDR3 is 15 residues. The CDR3: CASSSGPHNNNEQFF. The CDR3 region has the DNA TGTGCCAGCAGTTCCGGTCCACACAACAACAATGAGCAGTTCTTC.

This chain links TRBV5-1 with TRBJ1-1; 8 bases are a match to TRBD1. The CDR3 runs to 14 residues. The germline CDR1 and CDR2 sequences are SGHRS and YFSETQ. V was pared by 4 bases and J by 6 bases, with 8 bases of the junction left unmatched. The CDR3 reads CASSPGQGIAEAFF. CDR3 in DNA: TGCGCCAGCAGCCCCGGACAGGGAATCGCTGAAGCTTTCTTT.

V and J are TRBV24-1 and TRBJ2-7; 9 nucleotides match TRBD1. Trimming removed 2 bases from V and 7 bases from J; junction bases left unmatched: 14. The V gene's germline CDR1 is KGHDR and CDR2 SFDVKD. CDR3 length: 17 amino acids. CDR3 nucleotides: TGTGCCACCAGTGATTCCTGGGGACAGGGCACTCCGCGTGAGCAGTACTTC. It encodes CATSDSWGQGTPREQYF.

The CDR3 region has the DNA TGTGCCAGCAGTTTGAGGGGAGTACGGGAGCAGTTCTTC. This gives the protein CASSLRGVREQFF. The chain is built from TRBV6-2 or TRBV6-3 and TRBJ2-1; tentatively, D is TRBD1 or TRBD2 (5 bases each). The germline V gene has CDR1 MNHEY and CDR2 SVGEGT. Trimming pared 4 bases from V and 10 bases from J, leaving 14 bases between. The CDR3 runs to 13 residues.

This clonotype was seen only a few times. V is TRBV14 and J is TRBJ2-6, with D possibly being TRBD1 or TRBD2 (5 bases each). V was cut by 5 bases and J by 0 bases, with 11 bases left in between. This CDR3 contains 16 residues. Germline assignment: CDR1 SGHDN and CDR2 FVKESK. The CDR3 region has the DNA TGTGCCAGCAGCAGGACACGGGACTCTGGGGCCAACGTCCTGACTTTC. Its translation: CASSRTRDSGANVLTF. The full variable domain, in which reference TRBV14 and TRBJ2-6 provide the parts outside the CDR3, is EAGVTQFPSHSVIEKGQTVTLRCDPISGHDNLYWYRRVMGKEIKFLLHFVKESKQDESGMPNNRFLAERTGGTYSTLKVQPAELEDSGVYFCASSRTRDSGANVLTFGAGSRLTVL.

The chain has TRBV20-1 and TRBJ2-7; 10 bases line up with TRBD1. Germline V CDR1 and CDR2: DFQATT, SNEGSKA (reference sequence). V gave up 1 base and J gave up 6 bases; unmatched junction bases: 6. The CDR3 is made up of 14 amino acids. CDR3 sequence reads: CSARATGQGFEQYF. In DNA, the CDR3 is TGCAGTGCTAGAGCGACGGGACAGGGGTTCGAGCAGTACTTC.

The table lists this clonotype with a few counts. CDR3 in DNA: TGTGCCAGCGAAGCTAGTGGGACAGGGGGCTCGGATACGCAGTATTTT. Its protein product is CASEASGTGGSDTQYF. The chain couples TRBV27 to TRBJ2-3; 12 bases align to TRBD1. V lost 8 bases, J lost 6 bases, and 12 bases stayed unmatched. Germline CDR1 and CDR2: MNHEY and SMNVEV (reference sequence). The CDR3 runs 16 residues.

The rearrangement links TRBV20-1 to TRBJ2-5; D ambiguous. This CDR3 has 14 amino acids. Germline CDR1 DFQATT, CDR2 SNEGSKA (reference sequence). V lost 3 bases and J 1 base, leaving 12 bases between the germline ends. The CDR3 protein is CSASVSHSQETQYF. In nucleotides, the CDR3 is TGCAGTGCTAGCGTATCACACAGCCAAGAGACCCAGTACTTC.

This clonotype came up a few times. This chain joins TRBV6-4 and TRBJ2-7, with 7 nucleotides matching TRBD1. The germline gives CDR1 MRHNA, CDR2 SNTAGT. CDR3 length: 15 residues. J gave up 0 bases and V 4 bases, and 6 bases lay outside the gene matches. CDR3 nucleotide sequence: TGTGCCAGCAGTGTCGCCGGGACAGCCTCCTACGAGCAGTACTTC. Amino acid sequence: CASSVAGTASYEQYF.